This TCR beta chain was recorded in a study of T-cell memory formation after mild COVID-19. TCRdb re-called the 5' RACE reads with MiXCR, one entry per CDR3 protein. This sample has about 360,000 distinct CDR3 sequences, with 10% to 15% found just once. The CDR3 sequence is 16 residues long. Germline loops: CDR1 KGHSH, CDR2 LQKENI. J gave up 3 bases and V 3 bases, and 8 bases lay outside the gene matches. The V and J genes are TRBV18 and TRBJ1-2; 9 nucleotides agree with TRBD1. Sequencing was carried out using PBMCs or a T cell subset sorted from them (not recorded which). The receptor's source is a young man who had mild COVID-19 (a few samples of this study predate the infection). Cell type and time point are not known. The CDR3 region has the DNA TGTGCCAGCTCACCCGTAACAGGGGGCCAGGACTATGGCTACACCTTC. Translated, it gives CASSPVTGGQDYGYTF.